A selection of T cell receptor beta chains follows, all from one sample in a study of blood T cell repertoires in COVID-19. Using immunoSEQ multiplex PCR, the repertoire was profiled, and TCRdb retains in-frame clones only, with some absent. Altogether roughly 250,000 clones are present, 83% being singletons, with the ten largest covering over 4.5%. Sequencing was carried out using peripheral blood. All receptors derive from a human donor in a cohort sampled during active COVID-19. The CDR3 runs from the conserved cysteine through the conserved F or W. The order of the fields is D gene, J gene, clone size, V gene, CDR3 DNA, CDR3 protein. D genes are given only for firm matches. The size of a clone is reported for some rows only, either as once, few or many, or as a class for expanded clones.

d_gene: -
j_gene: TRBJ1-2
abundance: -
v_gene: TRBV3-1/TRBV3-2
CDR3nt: TGTGCCAGCAGCCAAGATTCCGGGAGTGGCTACACCTTC
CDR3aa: CASSQDSGSGYTF

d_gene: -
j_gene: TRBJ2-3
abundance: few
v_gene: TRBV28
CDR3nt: TGTGCCAGCAGTTCTTCCAGGAGCACAGATACGCAGTATTTT
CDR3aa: CASSSSRSTDTQYF

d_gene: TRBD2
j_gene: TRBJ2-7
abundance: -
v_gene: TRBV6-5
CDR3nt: TGTGCCAGCAGCCGATCTAGCGGGAGCTCCTACGAGCAGTACTTC
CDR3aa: CASSRSSGSSYEQYF

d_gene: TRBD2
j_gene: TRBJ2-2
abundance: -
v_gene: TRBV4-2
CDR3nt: TGTGCCAGCAGCCGGACTAGCGGGGGGGCCCGGACCGGGGAGCTGTTTTTT
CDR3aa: CASSRTSGGARTGELFF

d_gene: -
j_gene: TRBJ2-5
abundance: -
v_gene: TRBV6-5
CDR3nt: TGTGCCAGCAGTTACCGGGGACTGTCCGCGGGGGAGACCCAGTACTTC
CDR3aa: CASSYRGLSAGETQYF

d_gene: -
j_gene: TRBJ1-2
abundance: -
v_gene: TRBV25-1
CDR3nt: TGTGTCAGCAGTGAGGGCCCATCGGGCTACACCTTC
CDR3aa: CVSSEGPSGYTF

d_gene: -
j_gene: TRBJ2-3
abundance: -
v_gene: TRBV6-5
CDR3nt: TGTGCCAGCAGGAGGGACATAGCCCGCATGGATACGCAGTATTTT
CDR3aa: CASRRDIARMDTQYF

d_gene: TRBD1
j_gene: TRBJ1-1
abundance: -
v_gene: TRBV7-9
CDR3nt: TGTGCCAGCAGCTTTAGCGGGGCAGGGGGCACTGAAGCTTTCTTT
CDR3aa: CASSFSGAGGTEAFF

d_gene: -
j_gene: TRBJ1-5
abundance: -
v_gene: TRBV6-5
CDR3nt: TGTGCCAGCCGAGTGGGGGCAGGTCAGCCCCAGCATTTT
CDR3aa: CASRVGAGQPQHF

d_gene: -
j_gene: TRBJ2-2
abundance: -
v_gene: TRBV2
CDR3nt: TGTGCCAGCAGTGATAACAGACCGAACACCGGGGAGCTGTTTTTT
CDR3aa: CASSDNRPNTGELFF

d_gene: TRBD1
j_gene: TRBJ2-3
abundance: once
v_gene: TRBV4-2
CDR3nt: TGTGCCAGCAGCCAAGATCCGGGACAGGGGACAGATACGCAGTATTTT
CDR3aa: CASSQDPGQGTDTQYF

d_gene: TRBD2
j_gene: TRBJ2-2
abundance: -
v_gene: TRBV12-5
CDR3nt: TGTGCTAGTGGTTCGGGACTAGCGGGGGGAACCGGGGAGCTGTTTTTT
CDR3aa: CASGSGLAGGTGELFF

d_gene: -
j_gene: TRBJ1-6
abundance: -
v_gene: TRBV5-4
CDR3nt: TGTGCCAGCAGCTTTGGTCAGGGTTTGGAGTCACCCCTCCACTTT
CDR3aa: CASSFGQGLESPLHF

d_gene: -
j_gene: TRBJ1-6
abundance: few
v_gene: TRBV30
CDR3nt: TGTGCCTTAAAGGGGGGAGGGGTGGGCTCACCCCTCCACTTT
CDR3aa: CALKGGGVGSPLHF

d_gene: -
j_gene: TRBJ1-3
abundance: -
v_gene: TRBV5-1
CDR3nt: TGCGCCAGCAGCTTACAGGGTGGGATCTCTGGAAACACCATATATTTT
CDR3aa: CASSLQGGISGNTIYF

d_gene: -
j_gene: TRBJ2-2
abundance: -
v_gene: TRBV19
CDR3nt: TGTGCCAGTATTCTCGGGACAAACACCGGGGAGCTGTTTTTT
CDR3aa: CASILGTNTGELFF

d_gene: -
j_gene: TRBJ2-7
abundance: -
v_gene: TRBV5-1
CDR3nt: TGCGCCAGCAGCTTGGGCATTTCCAGTTTTGGCGAGCAGTACTTC
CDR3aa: CASSLGISSFGEQYF

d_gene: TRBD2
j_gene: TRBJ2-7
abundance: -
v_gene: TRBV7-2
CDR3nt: TGTGCCAGCAGCTTCCAGCGGGGGACCTACGAGCAGTACTTC
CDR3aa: CASSFQRGTYEQYF